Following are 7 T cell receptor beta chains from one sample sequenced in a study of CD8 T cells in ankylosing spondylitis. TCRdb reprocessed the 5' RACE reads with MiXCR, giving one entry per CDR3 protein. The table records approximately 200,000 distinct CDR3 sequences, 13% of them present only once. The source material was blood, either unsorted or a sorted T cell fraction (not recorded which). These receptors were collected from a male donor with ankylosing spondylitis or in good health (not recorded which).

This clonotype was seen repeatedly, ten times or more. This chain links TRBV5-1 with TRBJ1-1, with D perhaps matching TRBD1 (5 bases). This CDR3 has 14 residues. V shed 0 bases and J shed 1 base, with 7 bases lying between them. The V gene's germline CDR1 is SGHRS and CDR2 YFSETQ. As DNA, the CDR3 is TGCGCCAGCAGCTTGGGGGACGGGAACACTGAAGCTTTCTTT. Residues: CASSLGDGNTEAFF.

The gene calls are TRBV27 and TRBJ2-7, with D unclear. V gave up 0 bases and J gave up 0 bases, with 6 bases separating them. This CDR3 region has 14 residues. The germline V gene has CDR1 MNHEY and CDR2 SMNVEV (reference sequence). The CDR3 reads CASSLSLTSYEQYF. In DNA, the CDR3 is TGTGCCAGCAGTTTATCCTTGACCTCCTACGAGCAGTACTTC.

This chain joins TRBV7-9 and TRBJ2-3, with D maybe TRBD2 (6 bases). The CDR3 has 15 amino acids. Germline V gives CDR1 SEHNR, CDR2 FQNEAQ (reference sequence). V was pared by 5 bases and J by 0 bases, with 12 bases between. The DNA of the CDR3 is TGTGCCAGCAGCCGGGGACTGTTAAGCACAGATACGCAGTATTTT. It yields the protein CASSRGLLSTDTQYF. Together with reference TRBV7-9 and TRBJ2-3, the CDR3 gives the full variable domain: DTGVSQNPRHKITKRGQNVTFRCDPISEHNRLYWYRQTLGQGPEFLTYFQNEAQLEKSRLLSDRFSAERPKGSFSTLEIQRTEQGDSAMYLCASSRGLLSTDTQYFGPGTRLTVL.

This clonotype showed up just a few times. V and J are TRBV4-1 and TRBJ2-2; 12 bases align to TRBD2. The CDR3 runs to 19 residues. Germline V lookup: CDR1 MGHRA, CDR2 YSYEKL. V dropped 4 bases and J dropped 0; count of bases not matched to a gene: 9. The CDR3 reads CASSPLLLAGGTNTGELFF. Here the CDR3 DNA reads TGCGCCAGCAGCCCCCTCCTCCTAGCGGGAGGGACGAACACCGGGGAGCTGTTTTTT.

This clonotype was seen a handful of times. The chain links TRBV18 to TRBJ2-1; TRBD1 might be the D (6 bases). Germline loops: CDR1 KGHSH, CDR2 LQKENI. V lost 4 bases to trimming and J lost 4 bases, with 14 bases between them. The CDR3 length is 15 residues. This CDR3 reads CASSLSGTPYNEQFF. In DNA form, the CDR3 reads TGTGCCAGCTCACTATCCGGGACACCTTACAATGAGCAGTTCTTC.

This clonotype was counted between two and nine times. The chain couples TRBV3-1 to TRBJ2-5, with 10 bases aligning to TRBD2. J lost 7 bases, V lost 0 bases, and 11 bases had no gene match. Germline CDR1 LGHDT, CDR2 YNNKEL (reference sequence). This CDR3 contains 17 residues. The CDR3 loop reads CASSQDVVSSSGGTQYF. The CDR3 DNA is TGTGCCAGCAGCCAAGACGTCGTTTCCTCTAGCGGGGGGACCCAGTACTTC.

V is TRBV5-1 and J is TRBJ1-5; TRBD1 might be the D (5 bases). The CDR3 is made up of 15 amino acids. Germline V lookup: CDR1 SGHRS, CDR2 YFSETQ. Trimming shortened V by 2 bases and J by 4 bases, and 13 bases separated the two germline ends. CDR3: CASSFEGDRNQPQHF. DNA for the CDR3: TGCGCCAGCAGCTTTGAAGGGGATCGGAATCAGCCCCAGCATTTT. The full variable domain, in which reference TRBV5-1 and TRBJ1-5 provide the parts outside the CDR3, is KAGVTQTPRYLIKTRGQQVTLSCSPISGHRSVSWYQQTPGQGLQFLFEYFSETQRNKGNFPGRFSGRQFSNSRSEMNVSTLELGDSALYLCASSFEGDRNQPQHFGDGTRLSIL.